The rows below give T cell receptor beta chains drawn from one sample of a study of blood T cell repertoires in COVID-19. TCRdb keeps only in-frame clones here, not all; method: immunoSEQ multiplex PCR. Here the sample spans tens of thousands of clones, around 90% being singletons. The source material was peripheral blood. Receptors were obtained from a human donor in a cohort sampled during active COVID-19. Each CDR3 is given with its conserved first and last residue. Each record gives: D gene, clone size, V gene, J gene, CDR3 DNA, CDR3 protein. D genes are given only for firm matches. A clone size is listed for some rows: how often the clone was seen (once, few, many), or a class if it is expanded.

D: .
size: .
V: TRBV7-6
J: TRBJ1-2
DNA: TGTGCCAGCAGCCCGAGCGGGGGCGATGGCTACACCTTC
CDR3: CASSPSGGDGYTF

D: TRBD1
size: .
V: TRBV19
J: TRBJ1-1
DNA: TGTGCCAGTAGTGTAGGACAGGGCAACACTGAAGCTTTCTTT
CDR3: CASSVGQGNTEAFF

D: .
size: .
V: TRBV6-5
J: TRBJ1-1
DNA: TGTGCCAGCAGCCACACGCCCCGAAACACTGAAGCTTTCTTT
CDR3: CASSHTPRNTEAFF

D: .
size: .
V: TRBV7-2
J: TRBJ1-1
DNA: TGTGCCAGCAGCCCCAGGGAGAACACTGAAGCTTTCTTT
CDR3: CASSPRENTEAFF

D: .
size: .
V: TRBV3-1/TRBV3-2
J: TRBJ1-5
DNA: TGTGCCAGCAGCCAAGATCTCAATCAGCCCCAGCATTTT
CDR3: CASSQDLNQPQHF

D: .
size: .
V: TRBV15
J: TRBJ1-1
DNA: TGTGCCACCAGCAGAGACCCAGGGTGGACTGAAGCTTTCTTT
CDR3: CATSRDPGWTEAFF

D: .
size: .
V: TRBV7-9
J: TRBJ1-6
DNA: TGTGCCAGCAGCTTAGCCCTCTATTCACCCCTCCACTTT
CDR3: CASSLALYSPLHF

D: .
size: .
V: TRBV29-1
J: TRBJ1-1
DNA: TGCAGCGCCCACCGGGAGGCGAACACTGAAGCTTTCTTT
CDR3: CSAHREANTEAFF

D: TRBD1
size: .
V: TRBV5-1
J: TRBJ1-2
DNA: TGCGCCAGCAACAGGGGCTCTAGAAACTATGGCTACACCTTC
CDR3: CASNRGSRNYGYTF

D: TRBD1
size: .
V: TRBV7-2
J: TRBJ1-6
DNA: TGTGCCAGCAGCTTCAACAGGGGGCAATCACCCCTCCACTTT
CDR3: CASSFNRGQSPLHF

D: .
size: .
V: TRBV6-1
J: TRBJ1-2
DNA: TGTGCCAGCAGTGAACCAACTCAACAGGGCGCTAACTATGGCTACACCTTC
CDR3: CASSEPTQQGANYGYTF

D: .
size: .
V: TRBV7-9
J: TRBJ2-2
DNA: TGTGCCAGCAGCTCGACCAGGGGCAGAGGGGCCGGGGAGCTGTTTTTT
CDR3: CASSSTRGRGAGELFF

D: .
size: once
V: TRBV6-1
J: TRBJ1-4
DNA: TGTGCCAGCAGTGAAGCCGGGGGGGTGTACGGAAAACTGTTTTTT
CDR3: CASSEAGGVYGKLFF

D: .
size: .
V: TRBV18
J: TRBJ1-1
DNA: TGTGCCAGCTCGGAGGAGGGGAACACTGAAGCTTTCTTT
CDR3: CASSEEGNTEAFF

D: .
size: .
V: TRBV20-1
J: TRBJ2-4
DNA: TGCAGTGCTAGTAGACAGCTAGCCAAAAACATTCAGTACTTC
CDR3: CSASRQLAKNIQYF

D: .
size: .
V: TRBV7-6
J: TRBJ1-3
DNA: TGTGCCAGCAGCTTACGACGGGGGAGCTCTGGAAACACCATATATTTT
CDR3: CASSLRRGSSGNTIYF

D: TRBD1
size: .
V: TRBV19
J: TRBJ1-6
DNA: TGTGCCAGTAGTGGACAGGGTGGCAATTCACCCCTCCACTTT
CDR3: CASSGQGGNSPLHF

D: TRBD2
size: once
V: TRBV5-1
J: TRBJ2-7
DNA: TGCGCCAGCAGCTTGACTAGCGGGGGAACTCTCTCCTACGAGCAGTACTTC
CDR3: CASSLTSGGTLSYEQYF

D: TRBD1
size: few
V: TRBV6-6
J: TRBJ2-7
DNA: TGTGCCAGCAGTTACTCGAGCCCGGACAGGGCCGGTAGAAAGTACTTC
CDR3: CASSYSSPDRAGRKYF

D: .
size: .
V: TRBV29-1
J: TRBJ1-2
DNA: TGCAGCGTTGTGAAATTCGAGTTAAATGGCTACACCTTC
CDR3: CSVVKFELNGYTF

D: .
size: .
V: TRBV2
J: TRBJ1-2
DNA: TGTGCCAGCACCACGCCAGGGTTCCTTGGCTACACCTTC
CDR3: CASTTPGFLGYTF